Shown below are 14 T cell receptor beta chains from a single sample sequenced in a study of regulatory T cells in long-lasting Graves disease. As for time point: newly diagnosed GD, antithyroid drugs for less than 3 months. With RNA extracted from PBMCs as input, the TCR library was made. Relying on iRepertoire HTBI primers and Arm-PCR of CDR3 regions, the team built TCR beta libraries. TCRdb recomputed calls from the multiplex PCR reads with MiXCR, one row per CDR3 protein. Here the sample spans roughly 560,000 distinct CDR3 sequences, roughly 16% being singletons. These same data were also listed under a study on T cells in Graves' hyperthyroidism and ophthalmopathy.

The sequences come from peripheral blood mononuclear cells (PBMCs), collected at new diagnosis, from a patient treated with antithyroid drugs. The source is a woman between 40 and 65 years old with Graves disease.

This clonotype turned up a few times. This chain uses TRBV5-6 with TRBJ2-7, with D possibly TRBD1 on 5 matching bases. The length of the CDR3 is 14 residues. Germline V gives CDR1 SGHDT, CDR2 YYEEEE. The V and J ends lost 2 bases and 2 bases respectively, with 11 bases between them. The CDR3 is CASSFMGPTYEQYF. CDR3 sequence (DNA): TGTGCCAGCAGCTTCATGGGGCCCACCTACGAGCAGTACTTC. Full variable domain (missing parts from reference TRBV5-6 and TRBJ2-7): DAGVTQSPTHLIKTRGQQVTLRCSPKSGHDTVSWYQQALGQGPQFIFQYYEEEERQRGNFPDRFSGHQFPNYSSELNVNALLLGDSALYLCASSFMGPTYEQYFGPGTRLTVT.

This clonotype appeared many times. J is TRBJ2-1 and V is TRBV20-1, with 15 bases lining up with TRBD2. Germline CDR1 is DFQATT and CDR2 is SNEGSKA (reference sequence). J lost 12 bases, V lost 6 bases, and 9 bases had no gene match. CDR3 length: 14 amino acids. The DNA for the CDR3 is TGCAGTGCCTCAGGACTAGCGGGGGGGCAGGGGCAGTTCTTC. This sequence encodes CSASGLAGGQGQFF.

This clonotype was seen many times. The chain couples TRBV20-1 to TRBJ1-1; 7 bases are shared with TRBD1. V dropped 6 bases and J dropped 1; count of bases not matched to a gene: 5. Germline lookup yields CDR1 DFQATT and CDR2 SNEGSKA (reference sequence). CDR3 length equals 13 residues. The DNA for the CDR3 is TGCAGTGCACGACGGACAGGGAACACTGAAGCTTTCTTT. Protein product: CSARRTGNTEAFF.

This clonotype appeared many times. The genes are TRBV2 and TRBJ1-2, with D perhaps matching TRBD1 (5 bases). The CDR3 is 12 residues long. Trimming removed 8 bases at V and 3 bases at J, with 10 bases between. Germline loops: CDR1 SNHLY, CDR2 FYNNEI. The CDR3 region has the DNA TGTGCCAGCGAGGGAGGGGACTATGGCTACACCTTC. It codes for CASEGGDYGYTF.

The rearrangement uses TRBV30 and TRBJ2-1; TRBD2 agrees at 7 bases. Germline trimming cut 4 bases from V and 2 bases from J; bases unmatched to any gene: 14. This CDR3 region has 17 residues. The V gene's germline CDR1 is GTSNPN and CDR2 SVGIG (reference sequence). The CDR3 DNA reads TGTGCCTGGACCCCCGAGGCTAGCGGCTCCACCTACAATGAGCAGTTCTTC. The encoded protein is CAWTPEASGSTYNEQFF.

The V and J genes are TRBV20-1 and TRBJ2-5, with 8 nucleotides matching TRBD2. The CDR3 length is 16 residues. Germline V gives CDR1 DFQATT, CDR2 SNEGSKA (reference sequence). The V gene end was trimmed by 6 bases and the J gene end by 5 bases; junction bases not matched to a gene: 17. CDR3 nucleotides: TGCAGTGCCCACGGCCGTGCTCCGGGCGGGGGGGAGACCCAGTACTTC. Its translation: CSAHGRAPGGGETQYF.

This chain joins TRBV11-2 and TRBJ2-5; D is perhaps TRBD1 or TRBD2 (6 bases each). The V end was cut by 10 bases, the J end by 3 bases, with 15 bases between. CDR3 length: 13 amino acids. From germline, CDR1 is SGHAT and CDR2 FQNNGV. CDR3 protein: CATVRGVKETQYF. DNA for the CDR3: TGTGCCACCGTAAGGGGGGTAAAAGAGACCCAGTACTTC.

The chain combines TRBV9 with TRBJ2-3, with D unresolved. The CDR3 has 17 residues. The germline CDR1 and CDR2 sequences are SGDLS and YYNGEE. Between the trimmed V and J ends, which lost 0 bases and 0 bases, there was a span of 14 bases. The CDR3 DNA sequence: TGTGCCAGCAGCGTAGTGAGTAGCTCCGCTAGCACAGATACGCAGTATTTT. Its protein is CASSVVSSSASTDTQYF.

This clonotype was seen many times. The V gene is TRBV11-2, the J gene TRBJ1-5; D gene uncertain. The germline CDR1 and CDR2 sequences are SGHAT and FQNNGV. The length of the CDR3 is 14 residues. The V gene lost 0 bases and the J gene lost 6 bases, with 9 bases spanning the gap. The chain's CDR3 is CASSLDALGQPQHF. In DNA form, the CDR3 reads TGTGCCAGCAGCTTAGACGCATTGGGTCAGCCCCAGCATTTT.

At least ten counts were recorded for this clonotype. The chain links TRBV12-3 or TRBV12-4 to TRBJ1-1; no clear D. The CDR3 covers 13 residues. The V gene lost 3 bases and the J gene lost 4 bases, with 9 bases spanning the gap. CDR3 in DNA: TGTGCCAGCAGTTTCGCCAGTGGCACTGAAGCTTTCTTT. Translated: CASSFASGTEAFF.

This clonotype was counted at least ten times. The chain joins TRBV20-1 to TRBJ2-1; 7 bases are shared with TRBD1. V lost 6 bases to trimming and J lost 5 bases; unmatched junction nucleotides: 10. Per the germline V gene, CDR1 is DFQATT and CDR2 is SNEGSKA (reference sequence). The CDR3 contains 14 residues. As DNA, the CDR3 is TGCAGTGCGGATCCGGGACAGACAAACAATGAGCAGTTCTTC. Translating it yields CSADPGQTNNEQFF.

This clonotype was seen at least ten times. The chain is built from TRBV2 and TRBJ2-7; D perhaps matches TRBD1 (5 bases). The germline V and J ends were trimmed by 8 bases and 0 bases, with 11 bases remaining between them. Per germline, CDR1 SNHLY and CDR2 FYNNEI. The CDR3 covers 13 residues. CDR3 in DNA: TGTGCCAGCGTTGACAGTCTCTCCTACGAGCAGTACTTC. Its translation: CASVDSLSYEQYF. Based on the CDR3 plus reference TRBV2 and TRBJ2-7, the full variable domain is EPEVTQTPSHQVTQMGQEVILRCVPISNHLYFYWYRQILGQKVEFLVSFYNNEISEKSEIFDDQFSVERPDGSNFTLKIRSTKLEDSAMYFCASVDSLSYEQYFGPGTRLTVT.

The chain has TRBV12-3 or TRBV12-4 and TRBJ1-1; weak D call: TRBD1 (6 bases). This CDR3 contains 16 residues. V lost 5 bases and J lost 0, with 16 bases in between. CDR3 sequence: CASSARAGALNTEAFF. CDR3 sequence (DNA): TGTGCCAGCAGTGCTAGAGCGGGGGCTCTGAACACTGAAGCTTTCTTT.

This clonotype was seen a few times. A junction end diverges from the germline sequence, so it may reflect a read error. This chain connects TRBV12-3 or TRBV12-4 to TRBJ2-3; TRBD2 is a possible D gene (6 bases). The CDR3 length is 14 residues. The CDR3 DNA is TGTGCCAGCAGTTTAGGCGGGGTCACAGATGCGCAGTATTTT. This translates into CASSLGGVTDAQYF.